There are many counts of the clone carrying this TCR beta chain. The target antigen is unknown. The data belong to a study of T cells in Graves' hyperthyroidism and ophthalmopathy. Study information: Upon initial diagnosis and before any treatment, peripheral blood was collected. Study outcomes and limitations: In blood, most of the thyroid clonotypes expanded above 0.001 were also present. Ophthalmopathy cases were set apart from stable hyperthyroidism by a 13 V-J model.

Patients aged 18 to 65 had newly diagnosed hyperthyroidism that had lasted under 2 months. RNA transcripts yielded amplified TCR beta CDR3 regions. HTBI primers were employed in a first-round RT-PCR of the TCR CDR3. TCRdb redid the calling of the multiplex PCR reads with MiXCR, one entry per CDR3 protein. The table lists around 260,000 distinct CDR3 sequences, 25% of them singletons. The V gene end was trimmed by 1 base and the J gene end by 7 bases; junction bases not matched to a gene: 9. Looked up from germline, CDR1 is LNHNV and CDR2 is YYDKDF (reference sequence). This CDR3 region has 15 residues.

This receptor was obtained from a man aged 35 to 55 with Graves' hyperthyroidism that later progressed to Graves' ophthalmopathy. The J gene is TRBJ2-7, the V gene TRBV15, with 8 bases aligning to TRBD1. Sequencing was performed on blood. CDR3 sequence reads: CATSRGGTGRGEQYF. The CDR3 DNA reads TGTGCCACCAGCAGAGGAGGGACAGGCAGGGGAGAGCAGTACTTC.